This record looks at one TCR beta chain sequence and its context. Generated by immunoSEQ multiplex PCR, the TCRdb table keeps only in-frame clones and is missing some. The table lists 200,000 to 250,000 clones, just under 90% of them singletons. Germline V CDR1 and CDR2: SGHTA, FQGTGA. V was shortened by 5 bases and J by 8 bases, with 15 bases between the two germline ends. The CDR3 covers 14 residues. This sample stems from a study of blood T cell repertoires in COVID-19. Study background: COVID-19 samples collected from the United States, Italy and Spain covered acute and convalescent phases. The analysed material was cDNA or gDNA that came from T cells, B-cell-depleted T cells, or PBMCs.

The sequenced material came from peripheral blood. The genes are TRBV7-3 and TRBJ1-4; weak D call: TRBD1 (5 bases). This clonotype originated in a man aged 25-45 years with COVID-19, enrolled during active disease. The chain's CDR3 is CASSPGYGLEKLFF. The CDR3, as DNA: TGTGCCAGCAGCCCAGGGTACGGTCTGGAAAAACTGTTTTTT.